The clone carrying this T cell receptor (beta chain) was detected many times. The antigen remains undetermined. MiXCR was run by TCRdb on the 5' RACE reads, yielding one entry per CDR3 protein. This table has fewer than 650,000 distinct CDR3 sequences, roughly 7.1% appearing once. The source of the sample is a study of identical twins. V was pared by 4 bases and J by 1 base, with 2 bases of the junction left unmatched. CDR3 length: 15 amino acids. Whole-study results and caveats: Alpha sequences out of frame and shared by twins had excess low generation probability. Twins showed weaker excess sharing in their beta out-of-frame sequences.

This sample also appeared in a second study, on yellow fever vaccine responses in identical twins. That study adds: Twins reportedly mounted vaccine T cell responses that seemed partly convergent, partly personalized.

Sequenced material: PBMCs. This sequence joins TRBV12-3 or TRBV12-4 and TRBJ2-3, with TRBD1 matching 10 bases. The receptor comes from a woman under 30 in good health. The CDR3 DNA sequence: TGTGCCAGCAGTTGGACAGGGGGGGGCACAGATACGCAGTATTTT. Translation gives CASSWTGGGTDTQYF.